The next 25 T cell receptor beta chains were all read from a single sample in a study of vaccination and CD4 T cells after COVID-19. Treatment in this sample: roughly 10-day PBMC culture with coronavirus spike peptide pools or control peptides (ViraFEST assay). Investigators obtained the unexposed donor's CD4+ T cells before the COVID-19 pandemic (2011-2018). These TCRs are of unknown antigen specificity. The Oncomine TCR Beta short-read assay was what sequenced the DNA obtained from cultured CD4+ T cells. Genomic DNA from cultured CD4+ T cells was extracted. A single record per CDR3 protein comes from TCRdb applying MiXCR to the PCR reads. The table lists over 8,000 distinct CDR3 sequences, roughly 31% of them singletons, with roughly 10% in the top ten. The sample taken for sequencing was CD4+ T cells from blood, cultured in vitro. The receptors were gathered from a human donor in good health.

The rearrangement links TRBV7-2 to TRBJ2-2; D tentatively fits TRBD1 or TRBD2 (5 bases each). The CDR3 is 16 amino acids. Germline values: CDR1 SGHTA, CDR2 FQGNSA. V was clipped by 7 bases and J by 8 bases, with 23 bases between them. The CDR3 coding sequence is TGTGCCAGCACCTTGCTCGGGGCAGCCGAAGCGGGGGAGCTGTTTTTT. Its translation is CASTLLGAAEAGELFF.

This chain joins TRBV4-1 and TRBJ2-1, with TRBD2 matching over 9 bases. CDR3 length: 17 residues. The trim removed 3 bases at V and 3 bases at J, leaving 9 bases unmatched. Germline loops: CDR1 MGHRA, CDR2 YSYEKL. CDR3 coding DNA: TGCGCCAGCAGCCAGGGGATTCTAGCGGGAAACTACAATGAGCAGTTCTTC. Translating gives CASSQGILAGNYNEQFF.

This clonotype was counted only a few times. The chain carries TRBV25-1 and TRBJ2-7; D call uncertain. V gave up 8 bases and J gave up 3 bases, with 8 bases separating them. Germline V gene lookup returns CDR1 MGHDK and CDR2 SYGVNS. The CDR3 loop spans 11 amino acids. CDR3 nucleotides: TGTGCCAGCCGCCAGCTCTACGAGCAGTACTTC. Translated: CASRQLYEQYF.

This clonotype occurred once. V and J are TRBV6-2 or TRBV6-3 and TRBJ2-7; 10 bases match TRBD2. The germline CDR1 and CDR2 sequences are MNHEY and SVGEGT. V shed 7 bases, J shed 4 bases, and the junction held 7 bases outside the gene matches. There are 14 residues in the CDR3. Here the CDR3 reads CASTFRTSGYEQYF. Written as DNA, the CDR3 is TGTGCCAGCACTTTTAGGACTAGCGGATACGAGCAGTACTTC.

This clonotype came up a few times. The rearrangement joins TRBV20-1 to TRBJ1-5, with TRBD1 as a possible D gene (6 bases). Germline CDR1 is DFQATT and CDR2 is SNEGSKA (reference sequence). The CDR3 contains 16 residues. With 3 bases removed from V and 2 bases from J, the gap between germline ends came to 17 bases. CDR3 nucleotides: TGCAGTGCTAGGCCGGGGGCTTCGATAGGCAATCAGCCCCAGCATTTT. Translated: CSARPGASIGNQPQHF.

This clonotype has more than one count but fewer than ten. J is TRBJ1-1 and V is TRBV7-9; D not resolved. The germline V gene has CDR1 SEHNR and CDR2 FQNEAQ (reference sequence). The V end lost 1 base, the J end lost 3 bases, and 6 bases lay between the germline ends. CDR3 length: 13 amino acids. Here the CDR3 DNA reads TGTGCCAGCAGCTTAGACGGGTACACTGAAGCTTTCTTT. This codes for CASSLDGYTEAFF.

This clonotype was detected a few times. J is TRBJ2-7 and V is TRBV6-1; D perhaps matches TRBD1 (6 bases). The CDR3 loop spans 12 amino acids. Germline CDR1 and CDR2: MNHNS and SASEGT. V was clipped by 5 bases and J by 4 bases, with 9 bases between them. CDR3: CASSLTGYEQYF. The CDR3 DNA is TGTGCCAGCAGTCTAACAGGGTACGAGCAGTACTTC.

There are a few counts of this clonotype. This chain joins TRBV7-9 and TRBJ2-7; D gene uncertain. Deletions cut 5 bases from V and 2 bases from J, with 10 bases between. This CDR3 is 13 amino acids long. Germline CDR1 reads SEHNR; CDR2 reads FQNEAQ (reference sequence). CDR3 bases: TGTGCCAGCAGCGCGACTGCGACCTACGAGCAGTACTTC. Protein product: CASSATATYEQYF.

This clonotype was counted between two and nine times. CDR3 amino acids: CASSLFSGRSYNEQFF. The CDR3 region has the DNA TGTGCCAGCAGCTTATTTAGCGGGAGGTCCTACAATGAGCAGTTCTTC. The chain is built from TRBV7-2 and TRBJ2-1; TRBD2 agrees at 10 bases. The CDR3 covers 16 residues. Germline-derived CDR1 and CDR2 are SGHTA and FQGNSA. Germline trimming cut 2 bases from V and 1 base from J; bases unmatched to any gene: 2. Full variable domain (missing parts from reference TRBV7-2 and TRBJ2-1): GAGVSQSPSNKVTEKGKDVELRCDPISGHTALYWYRQSLGQGLEFLIYFQGNSAPDKSGLPSDRFSAERTGGSVSTLTIQRTQQEDSAVYLCASSLFSGRSYNEQFFGPGTRLTVL.

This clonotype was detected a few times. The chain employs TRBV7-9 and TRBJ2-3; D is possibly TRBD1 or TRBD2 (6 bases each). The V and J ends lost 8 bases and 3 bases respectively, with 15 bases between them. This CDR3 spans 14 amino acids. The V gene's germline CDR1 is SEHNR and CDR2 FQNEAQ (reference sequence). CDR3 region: CASPGGRETDTQYF. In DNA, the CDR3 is TGTGCCAGCCCCGGGGGCCGTGAGACAGATACGCAGTATTTT.

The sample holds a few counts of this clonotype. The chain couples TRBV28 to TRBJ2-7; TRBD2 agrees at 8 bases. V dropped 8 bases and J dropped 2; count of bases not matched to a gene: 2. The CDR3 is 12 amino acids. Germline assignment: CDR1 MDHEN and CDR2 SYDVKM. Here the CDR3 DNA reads TGTGCCAGCCGTAGCGGGACCTACGAGCAGTACTTC. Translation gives CASRSGTYEQYF. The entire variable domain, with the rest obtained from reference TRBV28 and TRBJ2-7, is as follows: DVKVTQSSRYLVKRTGEKVFLECVQDMDHENMFWYRQDPGLGLRLIYFSYDVKMKEKGDIPEGYSVSREKKERFSLILESASTNQTSMYLCASRSGTYEQYFGPGTRLTVT.

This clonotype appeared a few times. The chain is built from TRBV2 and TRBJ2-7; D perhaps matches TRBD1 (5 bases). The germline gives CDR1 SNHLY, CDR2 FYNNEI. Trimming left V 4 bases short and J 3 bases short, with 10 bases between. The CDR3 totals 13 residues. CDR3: CASSGGRNYEQYF. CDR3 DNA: TGTGCCAGCAGTGGGGGCAGAAACTACGAGCAGTACTTC.

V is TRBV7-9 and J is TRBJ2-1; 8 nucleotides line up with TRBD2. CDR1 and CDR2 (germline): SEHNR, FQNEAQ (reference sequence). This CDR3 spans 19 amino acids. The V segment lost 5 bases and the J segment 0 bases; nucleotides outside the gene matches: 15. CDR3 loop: CASSARTGGTFSSYNEQFF. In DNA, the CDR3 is TGTGCCAGCAGCGCGCGGACGGGAGGGACTTTTAGCTCCTACAATGAGCAGTTCTTC. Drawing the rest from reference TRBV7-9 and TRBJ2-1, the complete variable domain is DTGVSQNPRHKITKRGQNVTFRCDPISEHNRLYWYRQTLGQGPEFLTYFQNEAQLEKSRLLSDRFSAERPKGSFSTLEIQRTEQGDSAMYLCASSARTGGTFSSYNEQFFGPGTRLTVL.

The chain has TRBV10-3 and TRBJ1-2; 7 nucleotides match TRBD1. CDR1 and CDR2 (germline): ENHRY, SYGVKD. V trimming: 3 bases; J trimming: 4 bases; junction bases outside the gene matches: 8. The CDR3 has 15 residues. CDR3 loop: CAISDLGQQSYGYTF. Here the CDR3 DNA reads TGTGCCATCAGTGACCTGGGACAGCAGTCCTATGGCTACACCTTC.

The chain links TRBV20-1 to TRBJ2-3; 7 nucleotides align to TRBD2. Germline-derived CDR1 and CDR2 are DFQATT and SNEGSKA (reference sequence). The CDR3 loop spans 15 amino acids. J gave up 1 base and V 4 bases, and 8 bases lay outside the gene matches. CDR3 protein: CSATRVGRGTDTQYF. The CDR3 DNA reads TGCAGTGCTACTCGGGTAGGGAGGGGCACAGATACGCAGTATTTT.

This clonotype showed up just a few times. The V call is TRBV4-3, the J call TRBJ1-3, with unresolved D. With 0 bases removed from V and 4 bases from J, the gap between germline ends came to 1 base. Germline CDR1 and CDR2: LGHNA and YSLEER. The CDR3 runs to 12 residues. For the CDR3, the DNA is TGCGCCAGCAGCCAAGAGGGAAACACCATATATTTT. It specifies CASSQEGNTIYF.

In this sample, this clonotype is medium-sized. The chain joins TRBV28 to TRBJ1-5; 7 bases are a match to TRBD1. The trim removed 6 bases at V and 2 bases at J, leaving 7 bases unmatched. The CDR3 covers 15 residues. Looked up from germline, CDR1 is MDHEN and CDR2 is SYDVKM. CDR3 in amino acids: CASRKQGQGNQPQHF. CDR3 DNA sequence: TGTGCCAGCAGGAAACAGGGGCAAGGCAATCAGCCCCAGCATTTT.

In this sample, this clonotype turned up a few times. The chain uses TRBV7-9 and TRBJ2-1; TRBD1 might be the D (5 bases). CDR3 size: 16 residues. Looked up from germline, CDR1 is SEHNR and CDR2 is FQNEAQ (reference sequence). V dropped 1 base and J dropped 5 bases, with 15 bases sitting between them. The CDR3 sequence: CASSLGRVGSDNEQFF. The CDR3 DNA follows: TGTGCCAGCAGCTTAGGCAGGGTCGGGTCGGACAATGAGCAGTTCTTC.

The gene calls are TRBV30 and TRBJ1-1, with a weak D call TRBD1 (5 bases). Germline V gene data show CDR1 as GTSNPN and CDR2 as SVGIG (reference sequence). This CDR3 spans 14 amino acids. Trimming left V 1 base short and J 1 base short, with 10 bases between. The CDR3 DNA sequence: TGTGCCTGGAGTGGAGGGGTCGGGAACACTGAAGCTTTCTTT. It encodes CAWSGGVGNTEAFF.

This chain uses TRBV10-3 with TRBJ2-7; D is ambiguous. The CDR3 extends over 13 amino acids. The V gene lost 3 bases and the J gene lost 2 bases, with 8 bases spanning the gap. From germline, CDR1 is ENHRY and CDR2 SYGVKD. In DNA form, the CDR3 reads TGTGCCATCAGTGACCCGAAGGCCTACGAGCAGTACTTC. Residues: CAISDPKAYEQYF.

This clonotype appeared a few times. This CDR3 is CASSRLETQYF. CDR3 in DNA: TGTGCCAGTAGTCGGTTGGAGACCCAGTACTTC. This rearrangement joins TRBV19 to TRBJ2-5; D uncertain. Between the trimmed V and J ends, which lost 5 bases and 5 bases, there was a span of 6 bases. Germline lookup yields CDR1 LNHDA and CDR2 SQIVND (reference sequence). This CDR3 spans 11 amino acids.

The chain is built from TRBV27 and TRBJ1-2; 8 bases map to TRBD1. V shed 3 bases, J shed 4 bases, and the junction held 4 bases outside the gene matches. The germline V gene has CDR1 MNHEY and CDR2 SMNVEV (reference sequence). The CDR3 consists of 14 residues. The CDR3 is CASSFTGGLYGYTF. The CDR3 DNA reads TGTGCCAGCAGTTTCACAGGGGGGCTCTATGGCTACACCTTC.

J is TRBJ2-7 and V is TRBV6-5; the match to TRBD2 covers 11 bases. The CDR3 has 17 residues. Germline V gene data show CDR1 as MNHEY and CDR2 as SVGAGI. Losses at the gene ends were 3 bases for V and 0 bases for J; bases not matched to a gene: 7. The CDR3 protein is CASSYKPSGRSSYEQYF. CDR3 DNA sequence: TGTGCCAGCAGTTATAAGCCTAGCGGGAGGAGCTCCTACGAGCAGTACTTC.

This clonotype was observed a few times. The CDR3 region is CASSFKGESSPLHF. The CDR3 DNA is TGTGCCAGCAGTTTTAAGGGGGAAAGTTCACCCCTCCACTTT. The chain recombines TRBV28 with TRBJ1-6; D might be TRBD1 (6 bases). In germline, CDR1 is MDHEN, CDR2 SYDVKM. Trimming pared 3 bases from V and 9 bases from J, leaving 12 bases between. This CDR3 spans 14 amino acids.

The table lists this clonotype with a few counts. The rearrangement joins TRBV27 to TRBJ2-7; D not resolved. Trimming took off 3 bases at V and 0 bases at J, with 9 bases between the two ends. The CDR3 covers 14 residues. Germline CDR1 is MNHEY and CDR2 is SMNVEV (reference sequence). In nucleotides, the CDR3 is TGTGCCAGCAGTTTCTACCATTACTCCTACGAGCAGTACTTC. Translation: CASSFYHYSYEQYF.